Listed below are T cell receptor beta chains from one sample, sequenced in a study of shared clonotypes between healthy human individuals. The repertoire was sequenced with immunoSEQ multiplex PCR; TCRdb's copy has only in-frame clones and lacks some. The table lists some 740,000 clones, 80% to 95% of them singletons. The specimen sequenced was naive CD8+ T cells sorted from blood. These receptors originate from a man between 25 and 39 years old in good health. The CDR3 runs from the conserved cysteine through the conserved F or W. Fields, in order: J gene, D gene, V gene, clone size, CDR3 protein, CDR3 DNA. A D gene is named only where the DNA matches it firmly. Only some rows state a clone size, as once, few, many or a class for expanded clones.

TRBJ2-1 NA TRBV14 NA CASSHGMRGGNNEQFF TGTGCCAGCAGCCACGGGATGAGAGGCGGTAACAATGAGCAGTTCTTC
TRBJ2-7 NA TRBV4-1 NA CASSQAQGYEQYF TGCGCCAGCAGCCAAGCACAGGGCTACGAGCAGTACTTC
TRBJ2-2 TRBD2 TRBV28 NA CASSLGPSSGRRTGELFF TGTGCCAGCAGTTTAGGGCCATCTAGCGGGAGGCGGACCGGGGAGCTGTTTTTT
TRBJ2-7 NA TRBV27 NA CASSLVGGRYEQYF TGTGCCAGCAGTTTAGTCGGCGGGCGCTACGAGCAGTACTTC
TRBJ2-1 NA TRBV7-9 NA CASSLEHGNEQFF TGTGCCAGCAGCTTAGAGCATGGGAATGAGCAGTTCTTC
TRBJ2-5 NA TRBV27 NA CASSSLGTQETQYF TGTGCCAGCAGTTCCCTAGGGACTCAAGAGACCCAGTACTTC
TRBJ1-5 NA TRBV19 NA CASSVSVSNQPQHF TGTGCCAGTAGTGTGTCAGTAAGCAATCAGCCCCAGCATTTT
TRBJ2-1 TRBD2 TRBV9 NA CASSRGLAGGNEQFF TGTGCCAGCAGCAGGGGACTAGCGGGAGGAAATGAGCAGTTCTTC
TRBJ2-3 NA TRBV7-9 once CASSLSGEPDTQYF TGTGCCAGCAGCTTATCGGGAGAACCAGATACGCAGTATTTT
TRBJ1-2 TRBD1 TRBV6-5 NA CASSYVGQRPYGYTF TGTGCCAGCAGTTATGTGGGACAGAGACCCTATGGCTACACCTTC
TRBJ2-5 NA TRBV7-9 NA CASSPPLGSLITAETQYF TGTGCCAGCAGCCCGCCCCTAGGGAGCCTCATTACTGCGGAGACCCAGTACTTC
TRBJ2-7 NA TRBV7-6 NA CASSLTPSVQGNDEQYF TGTGCCAGCAGCTTAACTCCTTCCGTACAGGGCAACGACGAGCAGTACTTC
TRBJ2-1 TRBD2 TRBV4-3 NA CASSQDTSGSDEQFF TGCGCCAGCAGCCAAGACACTAGCGGGAGCGATGAGCAGTTCTTC
TRBJ2-3 NA TRBV10-2 NA CASQYTSGELHDTQYF TGCGCCAGCCAATATACTTCAGGGGAGCTCCACGATACGCAGTATTTT
TRBJ2-7 NA TRBV5-4 NA CASSGTDSYEQYF TGTGCCAGCAGCGGCACGGATTCCTACGAGCAGTACTTC
TRBJ2-2 TRBD1 TRBV28 few CASTFEQGITGELFF TGTGCCAGCACGTTTGAACAGGGGATCACCGGGGAGCTGTTTTTT
TRBJ2-1 TRBD1 TRBV7-9 NA CASRDRGPNYNEQFF TGTGCCAGCAGGGACAGGGGCCCAAACTACAATGAGCAGTTCTTC
TRBJ2-5 TRBD2 TRBV27 few CASSSQREQETQYF TGTGCCAGCAGTTCCCAGCGGGAGCAGGAGACCCAGTACTTC
TRBJ2-1 NA TRBV4-1 once CASSQLSSNEQFF TGCGCCAGCAGCCAATTGTCATCCAATGAGCAGTTCTTC
TRBJ2-2 NA TRBV7-9 NA CASSPSIIRTEINTGELFF TGTGCCAGCAGCCCAAGTATAATACGGACGGAGATCAACACCGGGGAGCTGTTTTTT
TRBJ2-2 NA TRBV5-8 NA CASSAGLSGPGELFF TGTGCCAGCAGCGCGGGACTCTCAGGGCCCGGGGAGCTGTTTTTT
TRBJ2-7 NA TRBV4-1 NA CASGSSPPPSPPHEQYF TGCGCCAGCGGTTCATCCCCCCCGCCTAGCCCACCCCACGAGCAGTACTTC
TRBJ2-7 NA TRBV7-2 NA CASSPGARFEQYF TGTGCCAGCAGCCCCGGCGCGCGGTTCGAGCAGTACTTC
TRBJ2-7 NA TRBV19 NA CASDHLIAGKNSYEQYF TGTGCCAGTGATCATCTTATAGCCGGGAAAAACTCCTACGAGCAGTACTTC
TRBJ2-2 TRBD1 TRBV13 NA CASRLTGGNTGELFF TGTGCCAGCAGACTTACAGGGGGAAACACCGGGGAGCTGTTTTTT
TRBJ2-7 NA TRBV5-6 NA CASSLVASEQYF TGTGCCAGCAGCTTGGTGGCATCCGAGCAGTACTTC
TRBJ2-1 NA TRBV4-1 once CASSQDGDEQFF TGCGCCAGCAGCCAAGATGGGGATGAGCAGTTCTTC
TRBJ2-2 NA TRBV10-1 NA CASSGRDGTGELFF TGCGCCAGCAGTGGCCGGGACGGCACCGGGGAGCTGTTTTTT
TRBJ2-5 NA TRBV5-1 NA CASSPTQGVVSETQYF TGCGCCAGCAGCCCCACACAGGGAGTGGTCTCGGAGACCCAGTACTTC
TRBJ2-3 TRBD2 TRBV11-2 once CASSLVLAGSDTQYF TGTGCCAGCAGCTTAGTCCTAGCGGGATCAGATACGCAGTATTTT
TRBJ2-1 TRBD2 TRBV7-9 NA CASRLPGLAGPTDEQFF TGTGCCAGCAGATTACCGGGACTAGCGGGACCTACGGATGAGCAGTTCTTC
TRBJ1-1 NA TRBV19 NA CASSMAGGPATEAFF TGTGCCAGTAGTATGGCCGGGGGACCTGCCACTGAAGCTTTCTTT
TRBJ2-2 TRBD2 TRBV29-1 NA CSVEGPTSGRAGFAGELFF TGCAGCGTTGAAGGTCCGACTAGCGGGAGGGCCGGTTTCGCCGGGGAGCTGTTTTTT
TRBJ2-7 NA TRBV5-1 NA CASSLSVTYEQYF TGCGCCAGCAGCTTGTCGGTGACCTACGAGCAGTACTTC
TRBJ1-1 NA TRBV7-8 once CASSLNDEAFF TGTGCCAGCAGCTTAAACGATGAAGCTTTCTTT
TRBJ2-7 NA TRBV9 NA CASNTGASSYEQYF TGTGCCAGCAATACGGGGGCAAGCTCCTACGAGCAGTACTTC
TRBJ1-5 NA TRBV13 NA CASSLGGGLANQPQHF TGTGCCAGCAGCTTAGGTGGGGGCCTGGCCAATCAGCCCCAGCATTTT
TRBJ2-1 TRBD2 TRBV4-2 NA CASSQEGSGIRGEQFF TGTGCCAGCAGCCAAGAAGGTAGCGGGATCCGGGGTGAGCAGTTCTTC
TRBJ2-1 TRBD2 TRBV7-3 NA CASSLSAGRDNEQFF TGTGCCAGCAGCTTATCGGCAGGGAGGGACAATGAGCAGTTCTTC
TRBJ2-5 NA TRBV27 NA CASRLQGTRYQETQYF TGTGCCAGCAGGCTCCAAGGGACACGGTACCAAGAGACCCAGTACTTC
TRBJ2-1 TRBD1 TRBV5-1 NA CASRIRDRGYEQFF TGCGCCAGCAGGATTAGAGACAGGGGCTATGAGCAGTTCTTC
TRBJ2-7 TRBD2 TRBV27 NA CASSSSTGDYSYEQYF TGTGCCAGCAGTTCCTCCACCGGGGACTACTCCTACGAGCAGTACTTC
TRBJ1-3 NA TRBV2 NA CASSEVPGDSGNTIYF TGTGCCAGCAGTGAAGTCCCAGGGGACTCTGGAAACACCATATATTTT
TRBJ1-1 NA TRBV29-1 NA CSVGLTENTEAFF TGCAGCGTCGGACTGACAGAGAACACTGAAGCTTTCTTT
TRBJ2-7 NA TRBV27 NA CASGASPREQYF TGTGCCAGTGGGGCGTCTCCCCGGGAGCAGTACTTC
TRBJ2-7 TRBD2 TRBV5-8 NA CASSERRSGATYEQYF TGTGCCAGCAGCGAGCGAAGGAGCGGGGCTACCTACGAGCAGTACTTC
TRBJ1-1 NA TRBV19 NA CASSIGGAEAFF TGTGCCAGTAGTATTGGGGGAGCTGAAGCTTTCTTT
TRBJ2-7 TRBD2 TRBV28 NA CASSPRGEGSQYF TGTGCCAGCAGTCCCAGAGGGGAGGGATCGCAGTACTTC
TRBJ2-1 TRBD2 TRBV6-1 NA CASSEYERGTYNEQFF TGTGCCAGCAGTGAATATGAGCGGGGAACCTACAATGAGCAGTTCTTC
TRBJ2-1 TRBD2 TRBV5-4 NA CASSDWTSAYNEQFF TGTGCCAGCAGTGATTGGACTAGCGCATACAATGAGCAGTTCTTC
TRBJ1-1 TRBD1 TRBV9 NA CASSVGPQGRKNTEAFF TGTGCCAGCAGCGTAGGCCCACAGGGGCGGAAGAACACTGAAGCTTTCTTT
TRBJ2-7 NA TRBV25-1 NA CASSRAYEQYF TGTGCCAGCAGCCGGGCCTACGAGCAGTACTTC
TRBJ1-2 NA TRBV10-2 NA CASSEGGDYGYTF TGCGCCAGCAGTGAGGGGGGGGACTATGGCTACACCTTC
TRBJ2-7 NA TRBV19 NA CASSTAFPSNEQYF TGTGCCAGTAGTACCGCTTTTCCTAGTAACGAGCAGTACTTC
TRBJ2-3 NA TRBV6-1 NA CASSDLGELGSTDTQYF TGTGCCAGCAGTGACCTTGGGGAACTAGGGAGCACAGATACGCAGTATTTT
TRBJ1-5 TRBD1 TRBV18 once CASSPTGGGQPQHF TGTGCCAGCTCACCAACAGGGGGGGGTCAGCCCCAGCATTTT
TRBJ2-7 NA TRBV11-2 NA CASSLGPAGFVGEQYF TGTGCCAGCAGCTTAGGCCCCGCAGGGTTTGTTGGCGAGCAGTACTTC
TRBJ2-7 NA TRBV2 NA CASNVPATYEQYF TGTGCCAGCAATGTCCCGGCCACCTACGAGCAGTACTTC
TRBJ2-2 NA TRBV28 NA CASNSGANTGELFF TGTGCCAGCAATTCGGGAGCGAACACCGGGGAGCTGTTTTTT
TRBJ2-1 NA TRBV19 NA CASSLFSFRNEQFF TGTGCCAGTAGTCTTTTTAGTTTCAGAAATGAGCAGTTCTTC